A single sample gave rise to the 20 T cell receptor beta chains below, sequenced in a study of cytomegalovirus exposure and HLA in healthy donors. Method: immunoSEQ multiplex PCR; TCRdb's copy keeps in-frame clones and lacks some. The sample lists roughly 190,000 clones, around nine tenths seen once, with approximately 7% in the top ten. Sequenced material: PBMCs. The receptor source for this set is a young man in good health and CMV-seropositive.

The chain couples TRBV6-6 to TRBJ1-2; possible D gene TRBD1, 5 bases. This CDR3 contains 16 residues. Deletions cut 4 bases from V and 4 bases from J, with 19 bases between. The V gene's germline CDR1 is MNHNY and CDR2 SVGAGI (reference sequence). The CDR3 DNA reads TGTGCCAGCAGTTCTTCCGACAGCCAGAATTTCTATGGCTACACCTTC. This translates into CASSSSDSQNFYGYTF.

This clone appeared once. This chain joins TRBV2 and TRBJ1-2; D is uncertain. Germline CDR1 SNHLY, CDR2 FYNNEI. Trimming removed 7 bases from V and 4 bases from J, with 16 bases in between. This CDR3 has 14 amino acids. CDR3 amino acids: CASTLDIATYGYTF. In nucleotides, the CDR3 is TGTGCCAGCACCCTAGACATCGCGACCTATGGCTACACCTTC.

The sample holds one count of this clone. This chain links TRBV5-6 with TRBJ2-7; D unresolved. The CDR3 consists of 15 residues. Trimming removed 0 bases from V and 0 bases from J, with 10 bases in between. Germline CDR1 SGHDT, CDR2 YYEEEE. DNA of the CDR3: TGTGCCAGCAGCTTGGGCGCGACGGGCTCCTACGAGCAGTACTTC. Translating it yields CASSLGATGSYEQYF.

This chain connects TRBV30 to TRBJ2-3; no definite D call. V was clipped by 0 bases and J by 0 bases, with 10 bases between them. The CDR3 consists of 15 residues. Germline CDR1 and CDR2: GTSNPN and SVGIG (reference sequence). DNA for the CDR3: TGTGCCTGGAGTGTAAAGGGATCAAGCACAGATACGCAGTATTTT. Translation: CAWSVKGSSTDTQYF. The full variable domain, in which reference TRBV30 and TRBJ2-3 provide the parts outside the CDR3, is SQTIHQWPATLVQPVGSPLSLECTVEGTSNPNLYWYRQAAGRGLQLLFYSVGIGQISSEVPQNLSASRPQDRQFILSSKKLLLSDSGFYLCAWSVKGSSTDTQYFGPGTRLTVL.

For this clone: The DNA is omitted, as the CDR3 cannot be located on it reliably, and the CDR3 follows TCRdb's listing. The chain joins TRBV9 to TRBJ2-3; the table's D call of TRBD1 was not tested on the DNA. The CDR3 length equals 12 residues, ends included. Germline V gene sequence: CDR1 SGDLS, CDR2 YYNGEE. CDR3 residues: CASSVGQGIEYF.

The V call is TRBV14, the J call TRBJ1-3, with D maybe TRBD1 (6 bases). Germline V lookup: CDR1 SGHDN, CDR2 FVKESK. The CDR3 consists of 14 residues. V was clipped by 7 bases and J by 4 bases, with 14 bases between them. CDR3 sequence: CASTNRALGNTIYF. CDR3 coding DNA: TGTGCCAGCACAAACAGGGCTTTGGGAAACACCATATATTTT.

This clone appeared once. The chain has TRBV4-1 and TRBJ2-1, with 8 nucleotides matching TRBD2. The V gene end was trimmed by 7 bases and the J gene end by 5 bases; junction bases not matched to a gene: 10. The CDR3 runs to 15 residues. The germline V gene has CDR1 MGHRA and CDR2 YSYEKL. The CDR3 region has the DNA TGCGCCAGCACGACCCAGACTAGCGCGAACAATGAGCAGTTCTTC. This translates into CASTTQTSANNEQFF.

The CDR3 region is CASSGWGGYTF. In DNA form, the CDR3 reads TGTGCCAGCAGCGGGTGGGGTGGCTACACCTTC. This sequence joins TRBV27 and TRBJ1-2; D is undetermined. Germline CDR1 and CDR2: MNHEY and SMNVEV (reference sequence). This CDR3 comprises 11 residues. Trimming shortened V by 6 bases and J by 7 bases, and 9 bases separated the two germline ends.

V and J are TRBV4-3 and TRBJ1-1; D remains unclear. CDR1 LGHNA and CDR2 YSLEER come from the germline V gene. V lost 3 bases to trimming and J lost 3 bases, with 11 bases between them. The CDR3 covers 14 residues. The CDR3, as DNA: TGCGCCAGCAGCCATACGGGGAGGTACACTGAAGCTTTCTTT. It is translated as CASSHTGRYTEAFF.

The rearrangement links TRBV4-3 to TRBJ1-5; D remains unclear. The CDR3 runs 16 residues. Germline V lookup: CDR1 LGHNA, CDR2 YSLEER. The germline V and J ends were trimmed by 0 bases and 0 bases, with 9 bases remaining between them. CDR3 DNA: TGCGCCAGCAGCCAAGATAGGGATTATAGCAATCAGCCCCAGCATTTT. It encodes CASSQDRDYSNQPQHF.

The CDR3 is CASSVTGEHEQYF. In DNA form, the CDR3 reads TGTGCCAGCAGCGTGACAGGGGAGCACGAGCAGTACTTC. The rearrangement links TRBV11-3 to TRBJ2-7; 8 nucleotides align to TRBD1. The CDR3 has 13 amino acids. Germline-derived CDR1 and CDR2 are SGHNT and YENEEA. Trimming removed 5 bases from V and 5 bases from J; junction bases left unmatched: 5.

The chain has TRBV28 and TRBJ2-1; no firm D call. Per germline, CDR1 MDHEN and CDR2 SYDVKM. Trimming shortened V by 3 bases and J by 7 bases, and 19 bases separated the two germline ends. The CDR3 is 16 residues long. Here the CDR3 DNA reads TGTGCCAGCAGTTTTCTTGGGTTTTACGGCGGAAATGAGCAGTTCTTC. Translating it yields CASSFLGFYGGNEQFF.

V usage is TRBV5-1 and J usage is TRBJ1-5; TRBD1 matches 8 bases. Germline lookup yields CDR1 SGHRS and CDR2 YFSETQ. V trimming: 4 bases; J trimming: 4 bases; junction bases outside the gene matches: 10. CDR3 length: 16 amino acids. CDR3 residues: CASSPQGGQANQPQHF. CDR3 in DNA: TGCGCCAGCAGCCCCCAGGGGGGACAGGCAAATCAGCCCCAGCATTTT.

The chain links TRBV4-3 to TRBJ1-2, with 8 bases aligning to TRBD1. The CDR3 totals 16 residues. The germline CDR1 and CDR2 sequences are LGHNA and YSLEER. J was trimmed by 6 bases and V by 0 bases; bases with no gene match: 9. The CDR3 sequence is CASSQDHRGFGDGYTF. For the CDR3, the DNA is TGCGCCAGCAGCCAAGATCACAGGGGGTTTGGGGATGGCTACACCTTC.

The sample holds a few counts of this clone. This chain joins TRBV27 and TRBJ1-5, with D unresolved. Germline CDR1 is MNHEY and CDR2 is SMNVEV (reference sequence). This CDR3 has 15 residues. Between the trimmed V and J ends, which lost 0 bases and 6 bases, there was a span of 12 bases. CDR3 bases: TGTGCCAGCAGTTTATCGTCGCGCAGAGGTCAGCCCCAGCATTTT. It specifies CASSLSSRRGQPQHF.

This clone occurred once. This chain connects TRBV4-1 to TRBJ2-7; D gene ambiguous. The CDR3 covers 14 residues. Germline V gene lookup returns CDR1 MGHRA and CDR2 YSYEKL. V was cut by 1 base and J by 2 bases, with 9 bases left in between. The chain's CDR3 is CASSQGSSAYEQYF. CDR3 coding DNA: TGCGCCAGCAGCCAAGGTTCGAGTGCCTACGAGCAGTACTTC.

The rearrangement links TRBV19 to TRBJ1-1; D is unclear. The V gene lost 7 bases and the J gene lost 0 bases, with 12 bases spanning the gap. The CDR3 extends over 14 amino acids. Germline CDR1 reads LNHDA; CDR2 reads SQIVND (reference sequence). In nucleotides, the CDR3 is TGTGCCAGTACCTTGGGAGTCATGAACACTGAAGCTTTCTTT. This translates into CASTLGVMNTEAFF.

This chain's CDR3 is CASFPLGGFFYEQYF. CDR3 sequence (DNA): TGCGCCAGCTTCCCTTTGGGGGGGTTCTTCTACGAGCAGTACTTC. V and J are TRBV23-1 and TRBJ2-7; TRBD2 agrees at 7 bases. TRBV23-1 belongs to the ORF category, with a function that is uncertain. The V segment lost 8 bases and the J segment 3 bases; nucleotides outside the gene matches: 13. The CDR3 has 15 amino acids.

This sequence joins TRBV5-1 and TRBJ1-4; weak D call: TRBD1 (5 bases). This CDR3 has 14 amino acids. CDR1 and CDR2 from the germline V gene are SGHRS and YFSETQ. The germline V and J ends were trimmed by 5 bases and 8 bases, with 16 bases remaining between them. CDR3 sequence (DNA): TGCGCCAGCAGGACCGGGACCCTGGGGGAAAAACTGTTTTTT. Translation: CASRTGTLGEKLFF.

The CDR3 sequence is CASSHYSGAAYEQYF. CDR3 nucleotides: TGTGCCAGCAGCCATTATAGCGGGGCAGCCTACGAGCAGTACTTC. This chain connects TRBV11-2 to TRBJ2-7; 8 bases align to TRBD2. Unmatched junction bases numbered 8, after V lost 5 bases and J lost 2 bases. Germline lookup yields CDR1 SGHAT and CDR2 FQNNGV. The CDR3 is 15 amino acids.